The rows below give T cell receptor beta chains drawn from one sample of a study of blood T cell repertoires in COVID-19. Repertoires were generated with immunoSEQ multiplex PCR, while TCRdb's copy carries only in-frame clones and drops some. The top ten clones hold 40% to 50% of a sample with tens of thousands of clones, roughly four fifths of them seen once. The sequenced material came from peripheral blood. Source of these receptors: a man aged 80 or over with acute or convalescent COVID-19. The CDR3 runs from the conserved cysteine through the conserved F or W. Fields, in order: J gene, D gene, clone size, CDR3 length, V gene, CDR3 DNA, CDR3 protein. D genes are given only for firm matches. Rows may omit the clone size; those that give it use once, few, many or a size class.

TRBJ1-1	TRBD1	.	18	TRBV6-1	TGTGCCAGCAGTGAATATGGGACAGGGATGCTTGAAAGCACTGAAGCTTTCTTT	CASSEYGTGMLESTEAFF
TRBJ2-7	TRBD1	.	13	TRBV7-9	TGTGCCAGCAGCTTAAGGGACAGAGGGGAGCAGTACTTC	CASSLRDRGEQYF
TRBJ1-1	TRBD1	.	15	TRBV27	TGTGCCAGCAGTCTTACCCGGGACAGGTTCTCTGAAGCTTTCTTT	CASSLTRDRFSEAFF
TRBJ2-6	.	once	17	TRBV14	TGTGCCAGCAGCCAAGACAGGGCTAGCTCTGGGGCCAACGTCCTGACTTTC	CASSQDRASSGANVLTF
TRBJ2-2	.	once	18	TRBV5-5	TGTGCCAGCAGCTTGGCCCCGTGGAAGACTGTCGACACCGGGGAGCTGTTTTTT	CASSLAPWKTVDTGELFF
TRBJ2-7	.	.	13	TRBV6-6	TGTGCCAGCAGTTACTCGTCTTACTACGAGCAGTACTTC	CASSYSSYYEQYF
TRBJ2-2	.	.	12	TRBV14	TGTGCCAGCAGCCTAAACACCGGGGAGCTGTTTTTT	CASSLNTGELFF
TRBJ1-3	.	.	21	TRBV28	TGTGCCAGCAGTTCCGACGACTTCGGCGGACGGGTGACTACCTATGGAAACACCATATATTTT	CASSSDDFGGRVTTYGNTIYF
TRBJ2-1	TRBD2	once	16	TRBV19	TGTGCCAGTACGGTGGGACTAGCGGGGGGGCCCAATGAGCAGTTCTTC	CASTVGLAGGPNEQFF
TRBJ2-5	TRBD1	.	14	TRBV11-1	TGTGCCAGCAGCAGGACAGGGGGCAGGGAGACCCAGTACTTC	CASSRTGGRETQYF
TRBJ1-1	.	.	14	TRBV9	TGTGCCAGCAGCGTAGGTGGGGGGAGCACTGAAGCTTTCTTT	CASSVGGGSTEAFF
TRBJ2-6	.	.	18	TRBV25-1	TGTGCCAGCAGTGAATTGGGCAAGTCAGGGACTGGGGCCAACGTCCTGACTTTC	CASSELGKSGTGANVLTF
TRBJ1-6	.	.	14	TRBV7-8	TGTGCCAGCAGCTTAGGAGGGATCAACTCACCCCTCCACTTT	CASSLGGINSPLHF
TRBJ2-1	.	.	15	TRBV7-3	TGTGCCAGCAGCTTAAGTACTCTCGCGGGGAATGAGCAGTTCTTC	CASSLSTLAGNEQFF
TRBJ1-2	.	.	16	TRBV18	TGTGCCAGCTCACCAGAAAGGGGCCCCACCAACTATGGCTACACCTTC	CASSPERGPTNYGYTF
TRBJ2-7	.	.	15	TRBV13	TGTGCCAGCAGCTTAGGCTTTCAGGTATCCCACGAGCAGTACTTC	CASSLGFQVSHEQYF
TRBJ1-2	.	.	17	TRBV18	TGTGCCAGCTCATCCTTGTCCTCCCTAGGGGGACCTCATGGCTACACCTTC	CASSSLSSLGGPHGYTF
TRBJ2-3	.	.	17	TRBV25-1	TGTGCCAGCAGTTTCCGGGGATGGCCGACCTTCACAGATACGCAGTATTTT	CASSFRGWPTFTDTQYF
TRBJ1-1	.	.	13	TRBV15	TGTGCCACCAGCAAAAGACAGAACACTGAAGCTTTCTTT	CATSKRQNTEAFF
TRBJ2-1	TRBD1	.	15	TRBV7-9	TGTGCCAGCAGCTCATCGGGGACAGGTTACAATGAGCAGTTCTTC	CASSSSGTGYNEQFF
TRBJ2-3	.	.	14	TRBV4-3	TGCGCCAGCAGCCGGGGGCATGGCACAGATACGCAGTATTTT	CASSRGHGTDTQYF
TRBJ1-2	.	.	13	TRBV7-2	TGTGCCAGGTGGACAGCCCCCACGAAAGGCTACACCTTC	CARWTAPTKGYTF
TRBJ1-2	.	.	15	TRBV7-9	TGTGCCAGCAGCCCCCGGGACAACCGTAACTATGGCTACACCTTC	CASSPRDNRNYGYTF
TRBJ1-6	TRBD1	.	14	TRBV7-9	TGTGCCAGCGCCCCTGGACAGGTTAATTCACCCCTCCACTTT	CASAPGQVNSPLHF
TRBJ1-4	.	.	15	TRBV5-5	TGTGCCAGCAGCTTGGCCCCTCCCCAGGATGAAAAACTGTTTTTT	CASSLAPPQDEKLFF
TRBJ1-1	.	.	12	TRBV19	TGTGCCAGTAGCTACAGTAACACTGAAGCTTTCTTT	CASSYSNTEAFF